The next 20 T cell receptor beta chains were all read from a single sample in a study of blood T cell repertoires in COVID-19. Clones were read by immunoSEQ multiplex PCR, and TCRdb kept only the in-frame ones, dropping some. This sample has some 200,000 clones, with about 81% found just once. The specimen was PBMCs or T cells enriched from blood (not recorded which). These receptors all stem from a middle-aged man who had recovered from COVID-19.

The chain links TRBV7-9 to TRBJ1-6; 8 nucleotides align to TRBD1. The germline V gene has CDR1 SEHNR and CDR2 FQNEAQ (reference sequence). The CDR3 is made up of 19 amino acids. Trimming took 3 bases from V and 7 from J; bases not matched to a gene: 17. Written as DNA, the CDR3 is TGTGCCAGCAGCTTGATGCAACAGGGGGACCGTATATCGAATTCACCCCTCCACTTT. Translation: CASSLMQQGDRISNSPLHF. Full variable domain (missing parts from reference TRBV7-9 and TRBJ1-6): DTGVSQNPRHKITKRGQNVTFRCDPISEHNRLYWYRQTLGQGPEFLTYFQNEAQLEKSRLLSDRFSAERPKGSFSTLEIQRTEQGDSAMYLCASSLMQQGDRISNSPLHFGNGTRLTVT.

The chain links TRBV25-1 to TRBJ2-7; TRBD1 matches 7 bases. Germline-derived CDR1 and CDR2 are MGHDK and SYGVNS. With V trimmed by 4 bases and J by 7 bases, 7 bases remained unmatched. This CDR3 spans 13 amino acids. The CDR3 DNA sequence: TGTGCCAGCAGTGTAAAGGGGGCCGGAGAGCAGTACTTC. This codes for CASSVKGAGEQYF.

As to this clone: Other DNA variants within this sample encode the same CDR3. CDR3 nucleotides: TGCGCCAGCAGCCAAGTAGAGGGTCGGGGCTATGGCTACACCTTC. This codes for CASSQVEGRGYGYTF. This chain connects TRBV4-1 to TRBJ1-2; unclear D gene. Germline CDR1 MGHRA, CDR2 YSYEKL. This CDR3 has 15 residues. Trimming pared 1 base from V and 4 bases from J, leaving 13 bases between.

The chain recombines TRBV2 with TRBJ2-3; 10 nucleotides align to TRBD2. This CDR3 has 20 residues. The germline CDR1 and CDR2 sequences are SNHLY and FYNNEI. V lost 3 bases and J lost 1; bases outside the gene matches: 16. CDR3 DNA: TGTGCCAGCAGTGAGATGGGTGGTAGCGGGAGGACTAGAGGCACAGATACGCAGTATTTT. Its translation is CASSEMGGSGRTRGTDTQYF.

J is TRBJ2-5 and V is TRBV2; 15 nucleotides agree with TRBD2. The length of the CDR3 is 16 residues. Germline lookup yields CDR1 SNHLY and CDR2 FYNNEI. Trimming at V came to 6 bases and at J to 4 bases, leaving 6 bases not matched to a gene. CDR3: CASRGPGLAGGETQYF. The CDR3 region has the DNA TGTGCCAGCAGGGGTCCGGGACTAGCGGGAGGAGAGACCCAGTACTTC.

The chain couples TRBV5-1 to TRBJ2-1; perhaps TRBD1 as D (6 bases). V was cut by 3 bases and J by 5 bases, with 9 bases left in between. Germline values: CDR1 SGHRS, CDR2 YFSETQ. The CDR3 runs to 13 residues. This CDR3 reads CASSSGQHNEQFF. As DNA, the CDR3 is TGCGCCAGCAGCTCCGGACAGCACAATGAGCAGTTCTTC.

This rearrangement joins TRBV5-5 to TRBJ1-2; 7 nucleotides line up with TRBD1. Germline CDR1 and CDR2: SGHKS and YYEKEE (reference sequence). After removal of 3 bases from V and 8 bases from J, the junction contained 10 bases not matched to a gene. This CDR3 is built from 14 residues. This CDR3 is CASSSETGQAGYTF. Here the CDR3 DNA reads TGTGCCAGCAGCTCCGAGACTGGACAGGCAGGCTACACCTTC.

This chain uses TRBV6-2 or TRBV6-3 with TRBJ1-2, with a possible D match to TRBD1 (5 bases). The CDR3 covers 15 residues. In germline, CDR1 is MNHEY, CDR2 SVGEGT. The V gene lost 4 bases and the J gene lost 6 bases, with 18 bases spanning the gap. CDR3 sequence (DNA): TGTGCCAGCAGTTCGAAGTGGACAATACTGAATGGCTACACCTTC. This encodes CASSSKWTILNGYTF.

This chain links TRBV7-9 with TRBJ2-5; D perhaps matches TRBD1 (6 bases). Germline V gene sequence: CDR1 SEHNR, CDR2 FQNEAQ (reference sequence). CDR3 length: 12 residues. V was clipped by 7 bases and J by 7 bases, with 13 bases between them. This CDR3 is CASTKGVGTQYF. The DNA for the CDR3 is TGTGCCAGCACGAAGGGGGTAGGGACCCAGTACTTC.

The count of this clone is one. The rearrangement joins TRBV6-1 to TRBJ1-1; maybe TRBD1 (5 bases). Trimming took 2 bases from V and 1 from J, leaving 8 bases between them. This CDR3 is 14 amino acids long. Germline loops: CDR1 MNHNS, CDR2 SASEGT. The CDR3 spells CASSELGPNTEAFF. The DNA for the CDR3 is TGTGCCAGCAGTGAATTGGGGCCGAACACTGAAGCTTTCTTT.

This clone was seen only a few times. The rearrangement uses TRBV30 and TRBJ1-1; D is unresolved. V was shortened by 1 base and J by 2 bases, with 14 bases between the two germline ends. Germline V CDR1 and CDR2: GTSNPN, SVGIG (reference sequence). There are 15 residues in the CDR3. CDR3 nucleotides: TGTGCCTGGAGTGGCTCGGGAGGGCGAAACACTGAAGCTTTCTTT. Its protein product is CAWSGSGGRNTEAFF.

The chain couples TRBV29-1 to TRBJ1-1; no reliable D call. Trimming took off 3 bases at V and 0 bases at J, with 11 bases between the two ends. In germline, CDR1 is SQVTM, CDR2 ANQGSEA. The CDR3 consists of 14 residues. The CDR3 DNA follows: TGCAGCGTTGAGTTTGTCAGGATGAACACTGAAGCTTTCTTT. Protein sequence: CSVEFVRMNTEAFF.

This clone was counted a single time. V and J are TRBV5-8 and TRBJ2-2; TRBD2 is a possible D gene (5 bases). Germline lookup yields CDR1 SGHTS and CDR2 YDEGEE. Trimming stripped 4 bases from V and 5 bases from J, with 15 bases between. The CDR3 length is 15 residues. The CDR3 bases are TGTGCCAGCAGCGCAGCCTTCCCGGGAACCGGGGAGCTGTTTTTT. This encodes CASSAAFPGTGELFF.

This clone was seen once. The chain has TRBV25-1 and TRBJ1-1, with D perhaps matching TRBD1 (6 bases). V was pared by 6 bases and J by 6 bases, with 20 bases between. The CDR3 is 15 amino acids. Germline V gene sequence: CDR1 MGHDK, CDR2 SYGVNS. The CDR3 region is CASRPSQGRMAEAFF. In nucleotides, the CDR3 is TGTGCCAGCAGACCGTCACAGGGAAGGATGGCTGAAGCTTTCTTT.

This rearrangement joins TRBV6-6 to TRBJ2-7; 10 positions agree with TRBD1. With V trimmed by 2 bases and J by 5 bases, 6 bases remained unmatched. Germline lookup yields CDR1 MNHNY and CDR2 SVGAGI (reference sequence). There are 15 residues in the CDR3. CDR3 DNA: TGTGCCAGCAGTTACACCAGACAGGGGGCCCACGAGCAGTACTTC. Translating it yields CASSYTRQGAHEQYF.

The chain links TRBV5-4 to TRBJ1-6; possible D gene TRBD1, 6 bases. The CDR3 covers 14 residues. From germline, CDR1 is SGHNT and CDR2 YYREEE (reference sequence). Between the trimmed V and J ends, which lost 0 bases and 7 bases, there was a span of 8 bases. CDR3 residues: CASSLGGRNSPLHF. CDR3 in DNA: TGTGCCAGCAGCTTGGGGGGGCGGAATTCACCCCTCCACTTT.

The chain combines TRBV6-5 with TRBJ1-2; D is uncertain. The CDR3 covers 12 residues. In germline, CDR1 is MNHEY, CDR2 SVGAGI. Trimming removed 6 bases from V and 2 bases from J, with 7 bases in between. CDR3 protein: CASRRENYGYTF. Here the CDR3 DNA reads TGTGCCAGCAGGAGGGAAAACTATGGCTACACCTTC.

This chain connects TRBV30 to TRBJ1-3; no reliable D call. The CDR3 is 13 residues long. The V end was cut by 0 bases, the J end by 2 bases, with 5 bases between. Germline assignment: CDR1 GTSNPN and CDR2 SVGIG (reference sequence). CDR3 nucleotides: TGTGCCTGGAGTGTAAACACTGGAAACACCATATATTTT. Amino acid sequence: CAWSVNTGNTIYF. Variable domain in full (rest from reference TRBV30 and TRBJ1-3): SQTIHQWPATLVQPVGSPLSLECTVEGTSNPNLYWYRQAAGRGLQLLFYSVGIGQISSEVPQNLSASRPQDRQFILSSKKLLLSDSGFYLCAWSVNTGNTIYFGEGSWLTVV.

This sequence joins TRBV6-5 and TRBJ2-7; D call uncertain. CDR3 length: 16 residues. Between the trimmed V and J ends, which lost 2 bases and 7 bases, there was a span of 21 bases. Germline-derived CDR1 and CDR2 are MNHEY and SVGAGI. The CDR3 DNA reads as TGTGCCAGCAGTTACGCGCGGCAGAACCCTTCAGATGAGCAGTACTTC. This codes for CASSYARQNPSDEQYF.

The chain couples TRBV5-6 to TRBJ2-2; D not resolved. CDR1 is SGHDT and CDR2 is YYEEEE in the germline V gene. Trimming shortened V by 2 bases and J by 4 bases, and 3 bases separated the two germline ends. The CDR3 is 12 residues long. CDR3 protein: CASSFGTGELFF. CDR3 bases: TGTGCCAGCAGCTTCGGCACCGGGGAGCTGTTTTTT.